These 32 T cell receptor beta chains share one sample of origin, sequenced in a study of vaccination and CD4 T cells after COVID-19. Treatment here: roughly 11-day PBMC culture with coronavirus spike peptide pools or control peptides (ViraFEST assay). These TCRs' antigens remain unknown. Once obtained from cultured CD4+ T cells, the DNA was sequenced using the Oncomine TCR Beta short-read assay. TCRdb analysed the PCR reads with MiXCR anew, one entry per CDR3 protein. The sample carries approximately 14,000 distinct CDR3 sequences, roughly 34% recorded once. The sequenced sample consisted of cultured CD4+ T cells from blood. The receptors come from a human donor with COVID-19.

There are a few counts of this clonotype. This chain uses TRBV7-2 with TRBJ1-2, with TRBD1 identical over 7 bases. J lost 8 bases, V lost 3 bases, and 6 bases had no gene match. CDR1 and CDR2 (germline): SGHTA, FQGNSA. The CDR3 is made up of 13 amino acids. In DNA, the CDR3 is TGTGCCAGCAGCTTTCCGACAGGGACCGGCTACACCTTC. This codes for CASSFPTGTGYTF.

The chain employs TRBV5-1 and TRBJ1-2; D might be TRBD1 (5 bases). The ends were cut back, 0 bases at V and 0 bases at J, with 9 bases in the middle. Germline CDR1 is SGHRS and CDR2 is YFSETQ. This CDR3 is 15 amino acids long. The CDR3 DNA follows: TGCGCCAGCAGCTTGGGGACAAGTACTAACTATGGCTACACCTTC. It encodes CASSLGTSTNYGYTF.

V usage is TRBV7-2 and J usage is TRBJ2-4, with 10 bases lining up with TRBD2. Germline lookup yields CDR1 SGHTA and CDR2 FQGNSA. Trimming took 4 bases from V and 10 from J; bases not matched to a gene: 13. The CDR3 spans 16 residues. Here the CDR3 reads CASSSNSGGTFGIQYF. The CDR3 DNA sequence: TGTGCCAGCAGCTCAAATAGCGGGGGGACTTTCGGAATTCAGTACTTC.

The V and J genes are TRBV19 and TRBJ1-1; unclear D gene. V shed 3 bases and J shed 5 bases, with 10 bases lying between them. CDR1 is LNHDA and CDR2 is SQIVND in the germline V gene (reference sequence). This CDR3 has 13 residues. The CDR3 is CASSMAGITEAFF. CDR3 coding DNA: TGTGCCAGTAGTATGGCCGGGATTACTGAAGCTTTCTTT.

As to this clonotype: At one of its ends the junction is not consistent with the germline gene, which may arise from a read error. The V and J genes are TRBV7-7 and TRBJ2-5, with D perhaps matching TRBD1 (5 bases). Germline CDR1 SSHAT, CDR2 FNYEAQ (reference sequence). This CDR3 region has 14 residues. The CDR3 DNA reads as TGTGCTAGCAGCTCCTCGACAGTCCAAGAGACCCAGTACTTC. This sequence encodes CASSSSTVQETQYF.

In this sample, this clonotype turned up a few times. The chain uses TRBV21-1 and TRBJ1-2; the tabulated D call, TRBD1, remains unverified against the DNA. TRBV21-1 is reported as a pseudogene. The length of the CDR3 is 14 residues. In DNA, the CDR3 is TGTGCCAGCGCACAGGGGCCCCTCGGCTATGGCTACACCTTC. The encoded protein is CASAQGPLGYGYTF.

The chain carries TRBV6-1 and TRBJ1-2; D is perhaps TRBD1 (6 bases). V lost 6 bases, J lost 8 bases, and 13 bases lay in between. In germline, CDR1 is MNHNS, CDR2 SASEGT. This CDR3 is 12 amino acids long. The CDR3 nucleotides read TGTGCCAGCAGGGGGGGCCCAGGGGGCTACACCTTC. This gives the protein CASRGGPGGYTF.

The gene calls are TRBV4-1 and TRBJ1-4, with TRBD1 matching over 7 bases. The CDR3 runs to 16 residues. Trimming cost V 1 base and J 7 bases; bases outside gene matches: 9. Germline CDR1 reads MGHRA; CDR2 reads YSYEKL. CDR3 coding DNA: TGCGCCAGCAGCCAAGCCCTTACAGGGGCGTTTGAAAAACTGTTTTTT. Amino acids: CASSQALTGAFEKLFF.

V usage is TRBV12-3 or TRBV12-4 and J usage is TRBJ1-2, with no clear D. V lost 2 bases and J lost 7, with 11 bases in between. The CDR3 length is 13 residues. The CDR3 sequence: CASSLSSRSGYTF. CDR3 coding DNA: TGTGCCAGCAGTTTATCTTCACGTAGTGGCTACACCTTC.

The CDR3 sequence is CASSWTSGGTDTQYF. CDR3 DNA sequence: TGTGCCAGTAGTTGGACTAGCGGGGGCACAGATACGCAGTATTTT. V gene TRBV19 combines with J gene TRBJ2-3; TRBD2 aligns across 12 bases. Germline CDR1 is LNHDA and CDR2 is SQIVND (reference sequence). The CDR3 covers 15 residues. J was trimmed by 1 base and V by 5 bases; bases with no gene match: 1.

The gene calls are TRBV7-2 and TRBJ2-5, with a possible D match to TRBD1 (6 bases). V lost 5 bases and J 5 bases, leaving 15 bases between the germline ends. This CDR3 region has 14 residues. Germline V gene data show CDR1 as SGHTA and CDR2 as FQGNSA. This CDR3 is CASSLGGGGETQYF. CDR3 nucleotide sequence: TGTGCCAGCAGCCTCGGTGGTGGGGGCGAGACCCAGTACTTC.

V gene TRBV7-9 combines with J gene TRBJ2-5; a possible D gene is TRBD1 (6 bases). Trimming left V 1 base short and J 2 bases short, with 8 bases between. Germline values: CDR1 SEHNR, CDR2 FQNEAQ (reference sequence). The CDR3 runs 14 residues. The CDR3 coding sequence is TGTGCCAGCAGCTTAGTGACAGGACAAGAGACCCAGTACTTC. Amino acid sequence: CASSLVTGQETQYF.

This clonotype was found a few times. The rearrangement joins TRBV20-1 to TRBJ2-2; maybe TRBD2 (5 bases). Germline V CDR1 and CDR2: DFQATT, SNEGSKA (reference sequence). The CDR3 consists of 16 residues. The CDR3 here is CSVSGSSLTNTGELFF. The DNA for the CDR3 is TGCAGCGTGTCGGGGAGCAGCCTTACGAACACCGGGGAGCTGTTTTTT.

The genes are TRBV7-2 and TRBJ2-3, with TRBD2 as a possible D gene (6 bases). With 1 base removed from V and 7 bases from J, the gap between germline ends came to 21 bases. Germline CDR1 is SGHTA and CDR2 is FQGNSA. The CDR3 loop spans 17 amino acids. DNA for the CDR3: TGTGCCAGCAGCTTAGTCACGGGACTGGGGGAAGCGAATACGCAGTATTTT. Amino acids: CASSLVTGLGEANTQYF.

The chain carries TRBV6-1 and TRBJ2-4, with TRBD1 identical over 9 bases. The CDR3 is 21 residues long. The germline V gene encodes CDR1 MNHNS and CDR2 SASEGT. The V gene end was trimmed by 2 bases and the J gene end by 2 bases; junction bases not matched to a gene: 19. Here the CDR3 reads CASSETVTGGQLKGSKNIQYF. The CDR3 nucleotides read TGTGCCAGCAGTGAAACGGTAACAGGGGGCCAACTCAAGGGGTCCAAAAACATTCAGTACTTC.

This clonotype was seen a handful of times. V is TRBV30 and J is TRBJ1-2; D call uncertain. The CDR3 sequence is 13 residues long. Germline assignment: CDR1 GTSNPN and CDR2 SVGIG (reference sequence). Trimming cost V 5 bases and J 0 bases, with 10 bases left between them. CDR3 nucleotide sequence: TGTGCCTGGGAATCGACTCCTAACTATGGCTACACCTTC. This encodes CAWESTPNYGYTF.

This chain uses TRBV10-3 with TRBJ2-7, with 10 bases that match TRBD2. Trimming cost V 2 bases and J 5 bases; bases outside gene matches: 6. CDR1 and CDR2 (germline): ENHRY, SYGVKD. The CDR3 totals 15 residues. As DNA, the CDR3 is TGTGCCATCAGTGAGCCGGGACTAGCGTTGGACGAGCAGTACTTC. Its translation is CAISEPGLALDEQYF.

This rearrangement joins TRBV6-1 to TRBJ2-1; D ambiguous. The CDR3 runs 11 residues. Per germline, CDR1 MNHNS and CDR2 SASEGT. With 6 bases removed from V and 11 bases from J, the gap between germline ends came to 11 bases. Here the CDR3 reads CASSQDPKQFF. The CDR3 nucleotides are TGTGCCAGCAGCCAAGATCCAAAGCAGTTCTTC.

This clonotype came up once. The rearrangement links TRBV18 to TRBJ1-4; weak D call: TRBD1 (5 bases). Per the germline V gene, CDR1 is KGHSH and CDR2 is LQKENI. The CDR3 has 14 residues. Trimming took 4 bases from V and 5 from J, leaving 11 bases between them. The CDR3 sequence is CASSLRQKNEKLFF. The CDR3 nucleotides read TGTGCCAGCTCACTTAGACAGAAGAATGAAAAACTGTTTTTT.

The chain employs TRBV2 and TRBJ2-5; 10 bases agree with TRBD2. The CDR3 length is 15 residues. J lost 1 base, V lost 7 bases, and 6 bases had no gene match. Germline V gene data show CDR1 as SNHLY and CDR2 as FYNNEI. CDR3 residues: CASKTPSGGQETQYF. The CDR3 region has the DNA TGTGCCAGCAAAACCCCTAGCGGGGGCCAAGAGACCCAGTACTTC.

In this sample, this clonotype turned up a few times. V is TRBV20-1 and J is TRBJ1-6; TRBD1 agrees at 10 bases. V dropped 3 bases and J dropped 7; count of bases not matched to a gene: 0. CDR1 is DFQATT, CDR2 SNEGSKA, per germline (reference sequence). This CDR3 has 13 residues. The CDR3 DNA is TGCAGTGCTAGGGGACAGGGGAATTCACCCCTCCACTTT. Its translation is CSARGQGNSPLHF.

The chain is built from TRBV7-9 and TRBJ2-3; 7 bases map to TRBD1. The CDR3 contains 15 residues. J was trimmed by 2 bases and V by 6 bases; bases with no gene match: 8. Germline CDR1 is SEHNR and CDR2 is FQNEAQ (reference sequence). The chain's CDR3 is CASRLPGTATDTQYF. CDR3 bases: TGTGCCAGCAGGTTACCCGGGACAGCCACAGATACGCAGTATTTT.

The V call is TRBV5-1, the J call TRBJ1-3; tentative D call: TRBD1 (6 bases). This CDR3 has 15 amino acids. Trimming stripped 4 bases from V and 3 bases from J, with 14 bases between. Germline V lookup: CDR1 SGHRS, CDR2 YFSETQ. In nucleotides, the CDR3 is TGCGCCAGCAGCCCGGGACACCAAAATGGAAACACCATATATTTT. Translation gives CASSPGHQNGNTIYF.

The chain has TRBV2 and TRBJ2-3; the match to TRBD1 covers 7 bases. CDR1 and CDR2 from the germline V gene are SNHLY and FYNNEI. With 5 bases clipped from V and 4 bases from J, the junction kept 6 bases outside the gene matches. The CDR3 contains 14 residues. This CDR3 reads CASSKGTVADTQYF. The CDR3 DNA reads as TGTGCCAGCAGTAAAGGGACAGTTGCAGATACGCAGTATTTT.

This clonotype was counted between two and nine times. V gene TRBV27 combines with J gene TRBJ1-5; D remains unclear. Germline assignment: CDR1 MNHEY and CDR2 SMNVEV (reference sequence). Trimming pared 2 bases from V and 15 bases from J, leaving 17 bases between. This CDR3 region has 13 residues. The CDR3 bases are TGTGCCAGCAGTTTAAGTCGCGATCAGCCCTTGCATTTT. Protein: CASSLSRDQPLHF.

This clonotype has a single count. The junction and the germline gene differ at one end; a read error may be behind it. The chain couples TRBV28 to TRBJ1-2; D call uncertain. Per the germline V gene, CDR1 is MDHEN and CDR2 is SYDVKM. This CDR3 region has 13 residues. The CDR3 loop is CTSSPPGNYGYTF. CDR3 nucleotides: TGTACCAGCAGTCCCCCGGGTAACTATGGCTACACCTTC.

The chain couples TRBV5-1 to TRBJ1-1; D remains unclear. Germline-derived CDR1 and CDR2 are SGHRS and YFSETQ. V shed 0 bases and J shed 4 bases, with 10 bases lying between them. This CDR3 is built from 14 residues. The CDR3 sequence is CASSLDGRGTEAFF. CDR3 DNA sequence: TGCGCCAGCAGCTTGGATGGGCGGGGCACTGAAGCTTTCTTT.

The chain joins TRBV2 to TRBJ2-5; 9 positions agree with TRBD1. The J segment lost 4 bases and the V segment lost 6 bases, leaving 9 bases of the junction unmatched. The CDR3 is made up of 15 amino acids. Germline-derived CDR1 and CDR2 are SNHLY and FYNNEI. CDR3 region: CASSEPGQGVETQYF. The CDR3 nucleotides are TGTGCCAGCAGCGAACCGGGACAGGGAGTAGAGACCCAGTACTTC.

The chain is built from TRBV27 and TRBJ1-1; no definite D call. V dropped 3 bases and J dropped 6 bases, with 14 bases sitting between them. The CDR3 runs 14 residues. Per the germline V gene, CDR1 is MNHEY and CDR2 is SMNVEV (reference sequence). CDR3 in DNA: TGTGCCAGCAGTTTCCTAAGTCTGGGGTCTGAAGCTTTCTTT. Amino acids: CASSFLSLGSEAFF.

This clonotype turned up a few times. The rearrangement uses TRBV23-1 and TRBJ2-5; TRBD1 is a possible D gene (5 bases). TRBV23-1 is recorded as an ORF, its role being uncertain. The V end lost 9 bases, the J end lost 2 bases, and 13 bases lay between the germline ends. The CDR3 spans 13 residues. The CDR3 region has the DNA TGCGCCAGGGGGCGCAAATTACAAGAGACCCAGTACTTC. It codes for CARGRKLQETQYF.

The chain carries TRBV11-3 and TRBJ1-1, with D possibly being TRBD1 (6 bases). V lost 2 bases and J lost 5, with 15 bases in between. Germline V gene data show CDR1 as SGHNT and CDR2 as YENEEA. This CDR3 comprises 15 residues. The CDR3 DNA follows: TGTGCCAGCAGCTTAACAGGGTATGGTTTGACTGAAGCTTTCTTT. This translates into CASSLTGYGLTEAFF.

About this clonotype itself: Here the CDR3 omits its conserved ending phenylalanine or tryptophan, so a read error is the likely source. The V and J genes are TRBV29-1 and TRBJ1-1; D is ambiguous. CDR3 length equals 10 residues. V lost 2 bases and J lost 7, with 5 bases in between. Germline CDR1 and CDR2: SQVTM and ANQGSEA. The DNA of the CDR3 is TGCAGCGTTGAATGGTGTGAAGCTTTCCTT. Protein: CSVEWCEAFL.